One and the same sample provided the 9 T cell receptor beta chains below, sequenced in a study of control samples from healthy donors and cancer patients. The repertoire was sequenced with immunoSEQ multiplex PCR; TCRdb's copy has only in-frame clones and lacks some. Of 120,000 or so clones in the sample, around 92% were seen once. Sequencing was done on a sample of PBMCs. These receptors originate from a man aged 80 or over with head and neck cancer.

This rearrangement joins TRBV14 to TRBJ2-2; tentatively, D is TRBD2 (5 bases). V lost 4 bases and J lost 0, with 12 bases in between. The CDR3 loop spans 16 amino acids. Germline V gene lookup returns CDR1 SGHDN and CDR2 FVKESK. The DNA for the CDR3 is TGTGCCAGCAGCCGAGTGAGCGGAGCGAACACCGGGGAGCTGTTTTTT. Translating it yields CASSRVSGANTGELFF.

This chain uses TRBV7-2 with TRBJ2-5; D is unresolved. The CDR3 totals 13 residues. V lost 3 bases, J lost 0 bases, and 5 bases lay in between. Germline V gene lookup returns CDR1 SGHTA and CDR2 FQGNSA. The CDR3 DNA reads TGTGCCAGCAGCTTTAATAACCAAGAGACCCAGTACTTC. This encodes CASSFNNQETQYF.

The genes are TRBV27 and TRBJ2-1; 7 bases map to TRBD2. V gave up 3 bases and J gave up 9 bases; unmatched junction bases: 17. This CDR3 spans 17 amino acids. The V gene's germline CDR1 is MNHEY and CDR2 SMNVEV (reference sequence). The CDR3: CASSFTRSLAGDGEQFF. CDR3 in DNA: TGTGCCAGCAGTTTTACAAGGAGTCTTGCGGGGGATGGTGAGCAGTTCTTC.

On this clone itself: Mismatch with germline at one junction end may stem from a read error. This chain links TRBV5-1 with TRBJ2-7, with 7 bases lining up with TRBD1. The CDR3 has 12 amino acids. Germline assignment: CDR1 SGHRS and CDR2 YFSETQ. CDR3 DNA: TGCGCCAGCAGCTTCCCCGGGACAGATTCTTTCTTC. It specifies CASSFPGTDSFF.

The chain joins TRBV5-4 to TRBJ2-3; D is tentatively TRBD1 or TRBD2 (5 bases each). Trimming left V 0 bases short and J 1 base short, with 12 bases between. The CDR3 contains 16 residues. Germline values: CDR1 SGHNT, CDR2 YYREEE (reference sequence). The CDR3 DNA reads as TGTGCCAGCAGCTTGGCCCCGGGGCCCCGCACAGATACGCAGTATTTT. It encodes CASSLAPGPRTDTQYF.

V usage is TRBV7-2 and J usage is TRBJ2-4, with D possibly TRBD2 on 6 matching bases. In germline, CDR1 is SGHTA, CDR2 FQGNSA. The CDR3 runs to 14 residues. Trimming pared 3 bases from V and 2 bases from J, leaving 8 bases between. Written as DNA, the CDR3 is TGTGCCAGCAGCTTGGCGGGGTCCAAAAACATTCAGTACTTC. It specifies CASSLAGSKNIQYF.

This rearrangement joins TRBV12-3 or TRBV12-4 to TRBJ1-1, with D possibly matching TRBD1 (5 bases). V lost 7 bases, J lost 7 bases, and 13 bases lay in between. This CDR3 region has 12 residues. CDR3 protein: CASNFAGGEAFF. In DNA form, the CDR3 reads TGTGCCAGCAACTTTGCCGGGGGTGAAGCTTTCTTT.

The gene calls are TRBV4-2 and TRBJ2-3, with no clear D. Germline lookup yields CDR1 LGHNA and CDR2 YNFKEQ. The CDR3 is 13 amino acids. The germline V and J ends were trimmed by 1 base and 3 bases, with 5 bases remaining between them. DNA of the CDR3: TGTGCCAGCAGCCAAGCCCTGACAGATACGCAGTATTTT. Translated: CASSQALTDTQYF.

The rearrangement links TRBV6-5 to TRBJ1-2; no reliable D call. Germline CDR1 reads MNHEY; CDR2 reads SVGAGI. V was shortened by 0 bases and J by 5 bases, with 16 bases between the two germline ends. The CDR3 sequence is 16 residues long. The CDR3 here is CASSYSGPPEYYGYTF. As DNA, the CDR3 is TGTGCCAGCAGTTACTCCGGTCCCCCAGAATATTATGGCTACACCTTC.